One TCR beta chain is described in this entry. Its target is not known. The data were taken from a study of cytotoxic CD8 clonotypes in ibrutinib-treated CLL. Produced via immunoSEQ multiplex PCR; TCRdb's table is partial and in-frame only. Among over 95,000 clones listed, roughly 60% were seen once. This CDR3 region has 11 residues. With 3 bases removed from V and 2 bases from J, the gap between germline ends came to 5 bases. The germline V gene has CDR1 GTSNPN and CDR2 SVGIG (reference sequence). Study observations and caveats: T-cell clonality at baseline went above that of age-matched healthy donors and rose and fell with circulating CD8+ T-cell counts.

Material: PBMCs, obtained after 24 months of ibrutinib treatment. The V and J genes are TRBV30 and TRBJ2-7; no clear D. This receptor was identified in a human donor with chronic lymphocytic leukemia. The CDR3 DNA sequence: TGTGCCTGGAGAGGGACCTACGAGCAGTACTTC. Amino acids: CAWRGTYEQYF.